A selection of T cell receptor beta chains follows, all from one sample in a study of T cell responses to AZD1222 COVID-19 vaccine. The data were produced by immunoSEQ multiplex PCR, yet TCRdb's version contains in-frame clones alone and is incomplete. The repertoire consists of some 150,000 clones, with about 90% occurring once and the leading ten covering roughly 4.3%. Here the sequenced sample was peripheral blood, taken 28 days after the second dose of the MenACWY control vaccine. These TCRs come from an adult who received the MenACWY meningococcal vaccine as a control. CDR3s include the opening cysteine and the closing phenylalanine or tryptophan. The order of the fields is D gene, V gene, clone size, J gene, CDR3 protein, CDR3 DNA. A D gene is named only where the DNA matches it firmly. Rows may omit the clone size; those that give it use once, few, many or a size class.

TRBD1	TRBV29-1	.	TRBJ2-7	CSVEEQGQTYEQYF	TGCAGCGTTGAAGAACAGGGGCAAACCTACGAGCAGTACTTC
.	TRBV19	.	TRBJ1-5	CASSIQWDQPQHF	TGTGCCAGTAGTATACAGTGGGATCAGCCCCAGCATTTT
.	TRBV7-2	.	TRBJ2-3	CASTPGIGSRDTQYF	TGTGCCAGCACCCCGGGGATAGGGTCCCGAGATACGCAGTATTTT
TRBD2	TRBV19	.	TRBJ2-3	CASSPKREITDTQYF	TGTGCCAGTAGCCCGAAGCGGGAGATAACAGATACGCAGTATTTT
.	TRBV13	.	TRBJ1-6	CASSLEGNNSPLHF	TGTGCCAGCAGCTTAGAGGGTAATAATTCACCCCTCCACTTT
.	TRBV19	.	TRBJ2-2	CASTRKGTGELFF	TGTGCCAGTACCCGCAAGGGTACCGGGGAGCTGTTTTTT
TRBD2	TRBV4-3	.	TRBJ2-3	CASSHSSGRGGDTQYF	TGCGCCAGCAGCCATTCTAGCGGGAGGGGAGGAGATACGCAGTATTTT
TRBD2	TRBV7-2	.	TRBJ2-1	CASSKAGAYNEQFF	TGTGCCAGCAGCAAAGCGGGAGCATACAATGAGCAGTTCTTC
.	TRBV3-1/TRBV3-2	once	TRBJ2-7	CASSLQKPSRHEQYF	TGTGCCAGCAGCCTCCAAAAACCCAGTCGCCACGAGCAGTACTTC
.	TRBV5-6	.	TRBJ1-5	CASSSYDRDQPQHF	TGTGCCAGCAGCTCTTATGACAGAGATCAGCCCCAGCATTTT
.	TRBV7-3	.	TRBJ2-1	CASSFLAPNNEQFF	TGTGCCAGCAGCTTCCTAGCGCCAAACAATGAGCAGTTCTTC
.	TRBV18	.	TRBJ2-1	CASSPFTNLRNEQFF	TGTGCCAGCTCACCATTCACCAACCTGAGGAATGAGCAGTTCTTC
TRBD1	TRBV30	.	TRBJ2-2	CAWTQGAGELFF	TGTGCCTGGACCCAGGGGGCCGGGGAGCTGTTTTTT
TRBD1	TRBV27	.	TRBJ1-2	CASSLGAGGYGYTF	TGTGCCAGCAGTTTGGGGGCAGGGGGCTATGGCTACACCTTC
.	TRBV5-4	.	TRBJ2-7	CASSLGASYEQYF	TGTGCCAGCAGCTTAGGAGCATCCTACGAGCAGTACTTC
.	TRBV19	.	TRBJ2-1	CASSIPGQNNEQFF	TGTGCCAGTAGTATCCCGGGGCAGAACAATGAGCAGTTCTTC
TRBD2	TRBV24-1	.	TRBJ2-1	CATSDPSGTQTYNEQFF	TGTGCCACCAGTGACCCAAGCGGGACCCAGACCTACAATGAGCAGTTCTTC
.	TRBV10-1	.	TRBJ2-3	CASSETDYSTDTQYF	TGCGCCAGCAGTGAGACGGACTATAGCACAGATACGCAGTATTTT
TRBD1	TRBV6-6	.	TRBJ1-5	CATGVNQPQHF	TGTGCAACAGGGGTGAATCAGCCCCAGCATTTT
.	TRBV28	.	TRBJ1-5	CASTPGWAVAQPQHF	TGTGCCAGCACCCCTGGCTGGGCAGTTGCCCAGCCCCAGCATTTT
.	TRBV6-1	.	TRBJ1-4	CASSEWGSGEKLFF	TGTGCCAGCAGTGAATGGGGCTCTGGAGAAAAACTGTTTTTT
TRBD2	TRBV6-5	.	TRBJ2-1	CASSYGGSAYNEQFF	TGTGCCAGCAGTTACGGCGGGAGTGCCTACAATGAGCAGTTCTTC
TRBD1	TRBV7-2	.	TRBJ1-5	CASSLGGGQGNQPQHF	TGTGCCAGCAGCTTAGGTGGAGGACAGGGCAATCAGCCCCAGCATTTT
.	TRBV19	.	TRBJ2-2	CASSISGTDNTGELFF	TGTGCCAGTAGTATTTCTGGTACAGATAACACCGGGGAGCTGTTTTTT
.	TRBV10-3	once	TRBJ1-4	CAISDETTNEKLFF	TGTGCCATCAGCGACGAGACAACTAATGAAAAACTGTTTTTT
.	TRBV30	.	TRBJ1-1	CAWSAGTNKAFF	TGTGCCTGGAGTGCGGGAACAAATAAAGCTTTCTTT
.	TRBV2	.	TRBJ1-2	CASSEWRARGYTF	TGTGCCAGCAGTGAGTGGAGGGCTAGGGGCTACACCTTC
TRBD1	TRBV7-9	.	TRBJ2-3	CASSFGQGTDTQYF	TGTGCCAGCAGCTTTGGACAGGGTACGGATACGCAGTATTTT
TRBD2	TRBV7-2	.	TRBJ2-3	CASSLGGGSGVATQYF	TGTGCCAGCAGCTTAGGTGGCGGGAGCGGAGTTGCTACGCAGTATTTT
.	TRBV27	.	TRBJ2-4	CASSFQRDLGDIQYF	TGTGCCAGCAGTTTCCAACGGGACCTCGGGGACATTCAGTACTTC
TRBD1	TRBV27	.	TRBJ2-2	CASSGGQGSNTGELFF	TGTGCCAGCAGCGGAGGACAGGGCAGTAACACCGGGGAGCTGTTTTTT
TRBD1	TRBV29-1	.	TRBJ1-1	CSVERTGGTEAFF	TGCAGCGTTGAACGGACAGGGGGCACTGAAGCTTTCTTT
TRBD1	TRBV7-2	.	TRBJ1-2	CASSLTPGTGGYGYTF	TGTGCCAGCAGCTTAACCCCCGGGACAGGGGGGTATGGCTACACCTTC
TRBD2	TRBV12-3/TRBV12-4	.	TRBJ2-7	CASRGGGPGEQYF	TGTGCCAGCAGGGGGGGAGGGCCAGGCGAGCAGTACTTC
TRBD1	TRBV3-1/TRBV3-2	.	TRBJ1-5	CASSHGQGRNQPQHF	TGTGCCAGCAGCCACGGACAGGGCAGGAATCAGCCCCAGCATTTT
.	TRBV5-4	.	TRBJ2-3	CASSLVDTQYF	TGTGCCAGCAGCTTGGTAGATACGCAGTATTTT
.	TRBV28	.	TRBJ1-1	CASSPFVEAFF	TGTGCCAGCAGTCCGTTTGTGGAAGCTTTCTTT
TRBD2	TRBV5-1	.	TRBJ2-7	CASSLVSGRAYEQYF	TGCGCCAGCAGCTTGGTGAGCGGGAGGGCCTACGAGCAGTACTTC
TRBD2	TRBV10-3	.	TRBJ2-2	CAISAQELLAGNTGELFF	TGTGCCATCAGTGCCCAAGAATTACTAGCGGGGAACACCGGGGAGCTGTTTTTT
.	TRBV28	.	TRBJ1-2	CASSSRIFDGYTF	TGTGCCAGCAGCTCACGGATATTCGATGGCTACACCTTC
.	TRBV7-2	.	TRBJ2-7	CASSEQARNSYEQYF	TGTGCCAGCAGCGAACAAGCGAGAAACTCTTACGAGCAGTACTTC
.	TRBV18	.	TRBJ2-1	CASSPGFYNEQFF	TGTGCCAGCTCACCGGGATTTTACAATGAGCAGTTCTTC
.	TRBV2	.	TRBJ1-5	CASSAGYPPQHF	TGTGCCAGCAGTGCGGGGTACCCGCCCCAGCATTTT
.	TRBV7-2	.	TRBJ1-6	CASSFLPNNSPLHF	TGTGCCAGCAGCTTCCTACCCAATAATTCACCCCTCCACTTT
.	TRBV10-1	.	TRBJ1-1	CASSGRMGTEAFF	TGCGCCAGCAGTGGACGTATGGGCACTGAAGCTTTCTTT
.	TRBV24-1	.	TRBJ2-2	CATSVGPTGELFF	TGTGCCACCAGTGTAGGACCTACCGGGGAGCTGTTTTTT
.	TRBV6-6	.	TRBJ2-7	CASILSGVNYEQYF	TGTGCCAGCATCCTCAGTGGTGTGAACTACGAGCAGTACTTC
TRBD1	TRBV9	.	TRBJ2-5	CASSGKDRAGETQYF	TGTGCCAGCAGCGGAAAGGACAGGGCTGGGGAGACCCAGTACTTC
.	TRBV11-2	.	TRBJ1-1	CASSLVRRAEAFF	TGTGCCAGCAGCTTAGTTCGGCGGGCTGAAGCTTTCTTT
.	TRBV6-5	.	TRBJ2-5	CASSYSRYSETQYF	TGTGCCAGCAGTTACTCGCGATATTCCGAGACCCAGTACTTC
.	TRBV10-1	.	TRBJ1-6	CASSAMANTGTLYNSPLHF	TGCGCCAGCAGTGCCATGGCGAATACCGGGACACTTTATAATTCACCCCTCCACTTT
.	TRBV2	.	TRBJ1-1	CASSEWSANTEAFF	TGTGCCAGCAGTGAATGGAGTGCAAACACTGAAGCTTTCTTT
.	TRBV7-2	.	TRBJ1-5	CASSLTYGGYNQPQHF	TGTGCCAGCAGCTTAACGTATGGGGGCTACAATCAGCCCCAGCATTTT
.	TRBV5-5	.	TRBJ1-2	CASSLAGGDYGYTF	TGTGCCAGCAGCTTGGCCGGAGGAGACTATGGCTACACCTTC
.	TRBV19	.	TRBJ1-4	CASSKAAREEKLFF	TGTGCCAGTAGTAAGGCCGCCCGAGAGGAAAAACTGTTTTTT
.	TRBV10-1	.	TRBJ2-3	CASSALRELRADTQYF	TGCGCCAGCAGTGCTCTTCGGGAGTTAAGAGCAGATACGCAGTATTTT
.	TRBV30	.	TRBJ1-2	CAWSEDRAYGYTF	TGTGCCTGGAGTGAAGACAGAGCCTATGGCTACACCTTC
TRBD1	TRBV2	.	TRBJ2-5	CASVRDRGETQYF	TGTGCCAGCGTTCGGGACAGAGGAGAGACCCAGTACTTC
.	TRBV25-1	.	TRBJ1-2	CASSGDGTYGYTF	TGTGCCAGCAGTGGTGATGGGACCTATGGCTACACCTTC
TRBD1	TRBV18	once	TRBJ2-6	CASSPGTGNSGANVLTF	TGTGCCAGCTCTCCGGGGACAGGGAACTCTGGGGCCAACGTCCTGACTTTC